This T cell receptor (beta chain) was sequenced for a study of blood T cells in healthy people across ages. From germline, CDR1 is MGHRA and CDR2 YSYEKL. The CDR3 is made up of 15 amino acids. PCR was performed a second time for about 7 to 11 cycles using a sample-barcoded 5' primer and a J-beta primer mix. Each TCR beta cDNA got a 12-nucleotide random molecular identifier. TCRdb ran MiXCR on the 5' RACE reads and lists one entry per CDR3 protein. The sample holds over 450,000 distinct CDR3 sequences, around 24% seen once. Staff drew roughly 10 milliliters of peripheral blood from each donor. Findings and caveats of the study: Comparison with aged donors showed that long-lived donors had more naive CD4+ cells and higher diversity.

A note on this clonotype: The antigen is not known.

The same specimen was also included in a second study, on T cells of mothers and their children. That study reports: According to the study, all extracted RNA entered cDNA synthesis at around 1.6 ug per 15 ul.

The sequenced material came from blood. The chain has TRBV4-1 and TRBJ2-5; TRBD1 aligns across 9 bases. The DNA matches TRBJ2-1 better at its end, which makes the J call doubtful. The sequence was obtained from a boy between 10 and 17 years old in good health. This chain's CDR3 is CASSPYRGRENEQFF. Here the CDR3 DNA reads TGCGCCAGCAGCCCGTACAGGGGGCGCGAAAATGAGCAGTTCTTC.